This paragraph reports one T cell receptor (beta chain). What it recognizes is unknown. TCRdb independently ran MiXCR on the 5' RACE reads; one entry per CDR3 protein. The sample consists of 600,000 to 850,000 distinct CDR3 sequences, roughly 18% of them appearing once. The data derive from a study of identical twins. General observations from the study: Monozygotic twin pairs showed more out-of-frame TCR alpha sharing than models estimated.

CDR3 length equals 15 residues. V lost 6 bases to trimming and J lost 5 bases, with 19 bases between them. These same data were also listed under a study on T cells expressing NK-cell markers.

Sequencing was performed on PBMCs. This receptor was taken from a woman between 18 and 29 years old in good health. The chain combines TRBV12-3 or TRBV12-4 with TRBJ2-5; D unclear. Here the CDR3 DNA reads TGTGCCAGCAGCGATGACGTCCAGGCTCAGGAGACCCAGTACTTC. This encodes CASSDDVQAQETQYF.